This T cell receptor beta chain was obtained from a study of T cell responses to AZD1222 COVID-19 vaccine. Study findings and constraints: Unmutated regions of variants are reportedly targeted by nearly half of spike-specific TCRs. Spike was spanned by vaccine-associated CD4 TCRs, with dominance at 160-218 and 743-854. Donors, mostly white British, included more females; clonal diversity was possibly underestimated. Seropositivity was recorded at baseline in only six AZD1222 recipients.

The data were produced by immunoSEQ multiplex PCR, yet TCRdb's version contains in-frame clones alone and is incomplete. The table includes 100,000 to 150,000 clones, 88% detected once. Concerning this clone: Antigen specificity is unknown.

This TCR derives from an adult in good health. Sample: peripheral blood, taken on day 0 of AZD1222 vaccination.

CDR3 region: CASRETSGTYNEQFF. As DNA, the CDR3 is TGTGCCAGCAGAGAGACTAGCGGGACTTACAATGAGCAGTTCTTC. The chain carries TRBV2 and TRBJ2-1; 11 bases map to TRBD2. J gave up 4 bases and V 6 bases, and 5 bases lay outside the gene matches. The CDR3 consists of 15 residues. From germline, CDR1 is SNHLY and CDR2 FYNNEI.